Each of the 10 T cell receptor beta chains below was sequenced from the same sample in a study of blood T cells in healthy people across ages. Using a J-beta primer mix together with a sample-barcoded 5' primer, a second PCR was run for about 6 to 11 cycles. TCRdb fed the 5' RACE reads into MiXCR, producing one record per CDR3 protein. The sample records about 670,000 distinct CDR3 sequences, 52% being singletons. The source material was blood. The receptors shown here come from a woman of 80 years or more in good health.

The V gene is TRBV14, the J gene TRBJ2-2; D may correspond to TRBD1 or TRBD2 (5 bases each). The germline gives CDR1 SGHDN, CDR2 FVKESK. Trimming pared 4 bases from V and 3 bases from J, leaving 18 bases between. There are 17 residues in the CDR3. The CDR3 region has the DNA TGTGCCAGCAGCCGCCGGGGCCCCCGAACGGACACCGGGGAGCTGTTTTTT. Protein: CASSRRGPRTDTGELFF.

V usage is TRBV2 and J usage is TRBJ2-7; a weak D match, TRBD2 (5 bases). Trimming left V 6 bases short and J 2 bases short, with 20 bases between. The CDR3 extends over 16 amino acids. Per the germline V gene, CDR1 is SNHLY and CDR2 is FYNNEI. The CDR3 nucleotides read TGTGCCAGCAGAGACACCACGGGAACCAAGGCCTACGAGCAGTACTTC. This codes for CASRDTTGTKAYEQYF.

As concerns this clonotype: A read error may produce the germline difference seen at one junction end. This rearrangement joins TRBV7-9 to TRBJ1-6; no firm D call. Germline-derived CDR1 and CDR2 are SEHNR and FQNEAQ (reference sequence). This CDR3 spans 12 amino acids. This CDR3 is CASERSNSPPHF. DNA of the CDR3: TGTGCCAGCGAGAGATCAAATTCACCCCCCCACTTT.

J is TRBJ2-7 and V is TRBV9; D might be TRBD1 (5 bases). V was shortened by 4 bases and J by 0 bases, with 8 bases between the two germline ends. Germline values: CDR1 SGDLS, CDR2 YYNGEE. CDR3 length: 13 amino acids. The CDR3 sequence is CASSITGSYEQYF. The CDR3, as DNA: TGTGCCAGCAGCATAACAGGCTCCTACGAGCAGTACTTC.

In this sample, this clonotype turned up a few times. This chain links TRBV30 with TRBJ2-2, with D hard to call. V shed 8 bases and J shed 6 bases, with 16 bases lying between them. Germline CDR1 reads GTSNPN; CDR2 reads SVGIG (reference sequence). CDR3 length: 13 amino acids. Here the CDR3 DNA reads TGTGCCCACTGCACCATGGGTTCCGGGGAGCTGTTTTTT. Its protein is CAHCTMGSGELFF.

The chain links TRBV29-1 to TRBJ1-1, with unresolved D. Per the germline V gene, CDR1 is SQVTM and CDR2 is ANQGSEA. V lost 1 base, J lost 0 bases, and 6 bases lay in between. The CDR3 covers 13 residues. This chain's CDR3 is CSVEGVMNTEAFF. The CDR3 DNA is TGCAGCGTTGAAGGGGTTATGAACACTGAAGCTTTCTTT.

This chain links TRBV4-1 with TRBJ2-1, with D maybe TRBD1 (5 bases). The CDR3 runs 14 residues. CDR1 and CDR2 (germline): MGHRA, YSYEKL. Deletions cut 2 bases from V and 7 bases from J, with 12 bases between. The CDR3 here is CASSQPLRGNEQFF. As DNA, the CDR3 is TGCGCCAGCAGCCAACCCCTTAGGGGAAATGAGCAGTTCTTC.

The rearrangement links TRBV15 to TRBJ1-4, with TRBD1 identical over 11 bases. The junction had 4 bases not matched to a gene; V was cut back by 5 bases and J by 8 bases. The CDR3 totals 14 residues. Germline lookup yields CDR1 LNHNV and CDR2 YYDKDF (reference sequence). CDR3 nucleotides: TGTGCCACCAGCGGGGGACAGGGGGAGGAAAAACTGTTTTTT. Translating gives CATSGGQGEEKLFF.

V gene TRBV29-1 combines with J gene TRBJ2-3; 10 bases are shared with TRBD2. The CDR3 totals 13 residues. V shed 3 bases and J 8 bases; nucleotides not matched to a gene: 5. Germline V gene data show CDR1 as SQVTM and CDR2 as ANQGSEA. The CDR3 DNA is TGCAGCGTTGAGTCTAGCGGGGGCGTTACGCAGTATTTT. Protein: CSVESSGGVTQYF.

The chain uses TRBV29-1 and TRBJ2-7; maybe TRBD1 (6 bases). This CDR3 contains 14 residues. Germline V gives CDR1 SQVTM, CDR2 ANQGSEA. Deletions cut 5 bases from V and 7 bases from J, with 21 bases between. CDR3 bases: TGCAGCGTTCTGGACCCCAATCGGGACAATGAGCAGTACTTC. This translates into CSVLDPNRDNEQYF.